This record looks at one TCR beta chain sequence and its context. Its matching antigen is unknown. These data come from a study of cytomegalovirus exposure and HLA in healthy donors. V shed 3 bases and J 9 bases; nucleotides not matched to a gene: 10. Germline V CDR1 and CDR2: LNHDA, SQIVND (reference sequence). CDR3 size: 15 residues. Findings and limits, study-wide: According to reports, the classifier identified cytomegalovirus status with high specificity and sensitivity. Overall, around 160 TCR beta chains were annotated as cytomegalovirus-associated. There were some public TCRs occurring in many donors, but most TCR sequences were rare. Specific recognition of CMV antigens was confirmed in vitro for three chains (all CMV-associated).

Clones were sequenced by immunoSEQ multiplex PCR, and TCRdb holds only the in-frame ones, with some missing. Among roughly 70,000 clones listed, approximately 95% were seen once. This TCR came from a man between 18 and 29 years old in good health and CMV-seronegative. The rearrangement joins TRBV19 to TRBJ2-1; 8 bases match TRBD2. What was sequenced was PBMCs. DNA for the CDR3: TGTGCCAGTAGTATCGGCGGGGGGACCGGGGGTGAGCAGTTCTTC. Translation: CASSIGGGTGGEQFF.